The sequence of this T cell receptor beta chain was determined in a study of T cells after yellow fever vaccination. This clonotype was detected only once. What it recognizes is unknown. One entry per CDR3 protein, called by TCRdb with MiXCR from the 5' RACE reads. The table includes under 600,000 distinct CDR3 sequences, roughly 14% detected once. Notes on the study in general: CD4 and CD8 compartments shared a small share of clonotypes. The booster response re-showed most primary clones: 96% CD4, more than 70% CD8. High-abundance clonotypes from the bulk population could contaminate FACS-sorted repertoires.

Trimming removed 2 bases at V and 7 bases at J, with 15 bases between. The germline gives CDR1 LGHDT, CDR2 YNNKEL (reference sequence). This CDR3 has 15 residues. This specimen consisted of PBMCs, obtained on the day of the yellow fever booster vaccination. This chain connects TRBV3-1 to TRBJ2-1; TRBD2 might be the D (6 bases). This receptor was obtained from a man younger than 40 who received the YFV17D yellow fever vaccine. The CDR3: CASSQWDSAGNEQFF. The CDR3 DNA reads TGTGCCAGCAGCCAATGGGACTCCGCCGGGAATGAGCAGTTCTTC.